These 7 T cell receptor beta chains were sequenced from one sample in a study of cytomegalovirus exposure and HLA in healthy donors. The PCR was carried out with 60 Vbeta primers and 13 Jbeta primers. Sequencing used immunoSEQ multiplex PCR; TCRdb keeps in-frame clones, though not all of them. In the table there are roughly 100,000 clones, around 76% of which are singletons. The material sequenced was PBMCs. These TCRs come from a middle-aged man in good health and CMV-seropositive.

This chain connects TRBV6-6 to TRBJ2-1; D remains unclear. The CDR3 length is 15 residues. The germline CDR1 and CDR2 sequences are MNHNY and SVGAGI (reference sequence). Trimming pared 0 bases from V and 1 base from J, leaving 7 bases between. The CDR3 coding sequence is TGTGCCAGCAGTTACTCCGGCGGATCCTACAATGAGCAGTTCTTC. Translated: CASSYSGGSYNEQFF.

The chain employs TRBV7-3 and TRBJ2-5; tentatively, D is TRBD2 (5 bases). The CDR3 contains 15 residues. The V end was cut by 5 bases, the J end by 3 bases, with 16 bases between. Per germline, CDR1 SGHTA and CDR2 FQGTGA. For the CDR3, the DNA is TGTGCCAGCAGCAGAACCAGCGGAAAAAAAGAGACCCAGTACTTC. This sequence encodes CASSRTSGKKETQYF. Variable domain in full (rest from reference TRBV7-3 and TRBJ2-5): GAGVSQTPSNKVTEKGKYVELRCDPISGHTALYWYRQSLGQGPEFLIYFQGTGAADDSGLPNDRFFAVRPEGSVSTLKIQRTERGDSAVYLCASSRTSGKKETQYFGPGTRLLVL.

The genes are TRBV7-3 and TRBJ2-5; 9 bases map to TRBD1. CDR1 is SGHTA, CDR2 FQGTGA, per germline. CDR3 length: 17 amino acids. J was trimmed by 4 bases and V by 3 bases; bases with no gene match: 12. The CDR3 loop reads CASSFFGDRGTGETQYF. CDR3 sequence (DNA): TGTGCCAGCAGCTTCTTTGGCGACAGGGGGACGGGAGAGACCCAGTACTTC.

This rearrangement joins TRBV15 to TRBJ2-1, with no clear D. From germline, CDR1 is LNHNV and CDR2 YYDKDF (reference sequence). The CDR3 extends over 16 amino acids. Trimming shortened V by 0 bases and J by 0 bases, and 9 bases separated the two germline ends. Here the CDR3 reads CATSRDRQASYNEQFF. Written as DNA, the CDR3 is TGTGCCACCAGCAGAGATCGTCAGGCCTCCTACAATGAGCAGTTCTTC.

J is TRBJ2-5 and V is TRBV11-3; 9 nucleotides align to TRBD2. CDR1 is SGHNT, CDR2 YENEEA, per germline. This CDR3 region has 16 residues. After removal of 1 base from V and 2 bases from J, the junction contained 5 bases not matched to a gene. CDR3: CASSLGASGAQETQYF. In DNA form, the CDR3 reads TGTGCCAGCAGCTTAGGGGCTAGCGGGGCTCAAGAGACCCAGTACTTC.

The gene calls are TRBV2 and TRBJ2-1, with TRBD2 matching over 14 bases. Losses at the gene ends were 7 bases for V and 0 bases for J; bases not matched to a gene: 5. Germline CDR1 and CDR2: SNHLY and FYNNEI. CDR3 length: 17 amino acids. The CDR3 sequence is CASNRGTSGSSYNEQFF. The CDR3 bases are TGTGCCAGCAACAGAGGGACTAGCGGGAGCTCCTACAATGAGCAGTTCTTC.

The rearrangement uses TRBV28 and TRBJ2-7; 8 bases are shared with TRBD2. The CDR3 sequence is 15 residues long. The V gene end was trimmed by 4 bases and the J gene end by 5 bases; junction bases not matched to a gene: 10. From germline, CDR1 is MDHEN and CDR2 SYDVKM. The CDR3 loop reads CASSSPGLVVDEQYF. The CDR3, as DNA: TGTGCCAGCAGTTCGCCGGGACTAGTTGTAGACGAGCAGTACTTC.